These 11 T cell receptor beta chains came from one sample sequenced in a study of CD8 T cells in ankylosing spondylitis. MiXCR, run by TCRdb on the 5' RACE reads, gives a single entry per CDR3 protein. Counted here are 300,000 to 400,000 distinct CDR3 sequences, approximately 10% occurring once; the ten biggest clones make up roughly 9.1%. Specimen: blood, either unsorted or a sorted T cell fraction (not recorded which). The receptor source for this set is a female donor with ankylosing spondylitis or in good health (not recorded which).

This clonotype occurred a few times. V gene TRBV18 combines with J gene TRBJ2-1, with 9 bases that match TRBD1. Germline V gives CDR1 KGHSH, CDR2 LQKENI. The CDR3 is 16 residues long. The ends lost 3 bases at V and 5 bases at J; junction bases unmatched: 8. The CDR3 sequence is CASSPVGTGYNNEQFF. Written as DNA, the CDR3 is TGTGCCAGCTCACCCGTCGGGACAGGGTACAACAATGAGCAGTTCTTC.

The V call is TRBV7-2, the J call TRBJ2-7; the D is unclear. Germline V gene sequence: CDR1 SGHTA, CDR2 FQGNSA. CDR3 length equals 12 residues. V gave up 5 bases and J gave up 5 bases, with 10 bases separating them. This chain's CDR3 is CASSQTSHEQYF. CDR3 nucleotide sequence: TGTGCCAGCAGCCAGACCAGTCACGAGCAGTACTTC.

In this sample, this clonotype turned up many times. The CDR3: CASSQDWRNTDTQYF. CDR3 in DNA: TGTGCCAGCAGCCAAGATTGGAGGAACACAGATACGCAGTATTTT. The V gene is TRBV4-2, the J gene TRBJ2-3, with D maybe TRBD2 (5 bases). The V end lost 0 bases, the J end lost 2 bases, and 9 bases lay between the germline ends. The germline V gene encodes CDR1 LGHNA and CDR2 YNFKEQ. The CDR3 totals 15 residues.

This clonotype has just one count. One end of the junction is discordant with germline, which a read error may explain. The rearrangement uses TRBV11-2 and TRBJ2-3, with D tentatively TRBD2 (7 bases). From germline, CDR1 is SGHAT and CDR2 FQNNGV. This CDR3 has 15 residues. The CDR3 DNA follows: TGTGCCAGCAGGTTAGGGGGAGGGCCCACAGATGCGCAGTATTTT. Residues: CASRLGGGPTDAQYF.

The chain joins TRBV20-1 to TRBJ2-2, with D possibly called TRBD1 or TRBD2 (5 bases each). The ends were cut back, 3 bases at V and 4 bases at J, with 12 bases in the middle. In germline, CDR1 is DFQATT, CDR2 SNEGSKA (reference sequence). The CDR3 has 14 residues. The CDR3 nucleotides read TGCAGTGCTAGGTTAGAGGGGTCCACCGGGGAGCTGTTTTTT. Protein: CSARLEGSTGELFF.

This clonotype was detected many times. The CDR3, as DNA: TGTGCCAGCAGCGCGGACAGGGGGCTACAGCCCCAGCATTTT. Protein sequence: CASSADRGLQPQHF. V is TRBV9 and J is TRBJ1-5; TRBD1 matches at 11 bases. CDR3 length: 14 amino acids. The germline CDR1 and CDR2 sequences are SGDLS and YYNGEE. The V gene end was trimmed by 3 bases and the J gene end by 7 bases; junction bases not matched to a gene: 3.

The sample holds a few counts of this clonotype. The chain is built from TRBV4-3 and TRBJ2-1, with D possibly TRBD2 on 5 matching bases. The CDR3 has 13 residues. Trimming pared 1 base from V and 10 bases from J, leaving 11 bases between. CDR1 and CDR2 from the germline V gene are LGHNA and YSLEER. The CDR3 DNA sequence: TGCGCCAGCAGCCAAGTTGCCGGGGTCGAGCAGTTCTTC. Protein sequence: CASSQVAGVEQFF.

This clonotype was observed many times. V is TRBV5-1 and J is TRBJ2-1; 9 positions agree with TRBD2. Looked up from germline, CDR1 is SGHRS and CDR2 is YFSETQ. This CDR3 is 16 amino acids long. The J segment lost 5 bases and the V segment lost 1 base, leaving 7 bases of the junction unmatched. This CDR3 reads CASSLLGLAEHNEQFF. As DNA, the CDR3 is TGCGCCAGCAGCTTGCTGGGACTAGCAGAGCACAATGAGCAGTTCTTC.

This clonotype has at least ten counts. The chain recombines TRBV10-2 with TRBJ1-1; maybe TRBD1 (5 bases). The ends were cut back, 6 bases at V and 10 bases at J, with 18 bases in the middle. The V gene's germline CDR1 is WSHSY and CDR2 SAAADI. The CDR3 extends over 13 amino acids. The CDR3 is CASSLARAGGAFF. DNA for the CDR3: TGCGCCAGCAGCCTTGCCAGGGCCGGAGGAGCTTTCTTT.

This clonotype came up many times. The rearrangement links TRBV24-1 to TRBJ2-7; 8 nucleotides line up with TRBD1. J gave up 4 bases and V 4 bases, and 2 bases lay outside the gene matches. This CDR3 has 13 residues. In germline, CDR1 is KGHDR, CDR2 SFDVKD. CDR3 nucleotide sequence: TGTGCCACCAGTGACGACAGGGGATACGAGCAGTACTTC. Protein sequence: CATSDDRGYEQYF.

The V and J genes are TRBV5-1 and TRBJ2-1; 8 bases are a match to TRBD2. V lost 4 bases to trimming and J lost 10 bases; unmatched junction nucleotides: 13. This CDR3 is 15 amino acids long. Germline assignment: CDR1 SGHRS and CDR2 YFSETQ. The chain's CDR3 is CASSPDGLAGEEQFF. In DNA, the CDR3 is TGCGCCAGCAGCCCGGACGGGCTAGCGGGTGAGGAGCAGTTCTTC. Using reference TRBV5-1 and TRBJ2-1 for the parts outside the CDR3, the full variable domain is KAGVTQTPRYLIKTRGQQVTLSCSPISGHRSVSWYQQTPGQGLQFLFEYFSETQRNKGNFPGRFSGRQFSNSRSEMNVSTLELGDSALYLCASSPDGLAGEEQFFGPGTRLTVL.